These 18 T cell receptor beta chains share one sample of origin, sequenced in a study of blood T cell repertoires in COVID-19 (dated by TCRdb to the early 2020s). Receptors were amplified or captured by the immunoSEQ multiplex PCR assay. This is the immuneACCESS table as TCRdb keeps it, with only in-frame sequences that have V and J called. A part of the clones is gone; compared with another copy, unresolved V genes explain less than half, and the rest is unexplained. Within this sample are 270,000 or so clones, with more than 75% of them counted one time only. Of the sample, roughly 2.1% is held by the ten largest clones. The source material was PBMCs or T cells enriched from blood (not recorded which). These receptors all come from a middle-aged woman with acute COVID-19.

The CDR3 is CSGLAGYEQYF. The CDR3 nucleotides read TGCAGTGGACTAGCGGGGTACGAGCAGTACTTC. The genes are TRBV20-1 and TRBJ2-7, with 11 bases matching TRBD2. Germline V gene data show CDR1 as DFQATT and CDR2 as SNEGSKA (reference sequence). The CDR3 is 11 amino acids. The V gene end was trimmed by 7 bases and the J gene end by 4 bases; junction bases not matched to a gene: 0.

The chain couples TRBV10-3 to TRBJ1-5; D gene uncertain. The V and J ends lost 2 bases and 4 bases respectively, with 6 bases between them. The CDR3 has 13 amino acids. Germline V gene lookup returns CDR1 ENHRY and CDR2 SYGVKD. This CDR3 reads CAISEHENQPQHF. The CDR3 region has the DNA TGTGCCATCAGTGAGCACGAGAATCAGCCCCAGCATTTT.

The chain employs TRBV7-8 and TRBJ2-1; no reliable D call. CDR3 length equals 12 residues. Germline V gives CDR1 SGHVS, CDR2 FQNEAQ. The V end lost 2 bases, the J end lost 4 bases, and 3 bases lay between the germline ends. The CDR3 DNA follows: TGTGCCAGCAGCTTACTTTACAATGAGCAGTTCTTC. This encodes CASSLLYNEQFF. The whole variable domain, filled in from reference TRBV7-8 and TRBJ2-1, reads GAGVSQSPRYKVAKRGQDVALRCDPISGHVSLFWYQQALGQGPEFLTYFQNEAQLDKSGLPSDRFFAERPEGSVSTLKIQRTQQEDSAVYLCASSLLYNEQFFGPGTRLTVL.

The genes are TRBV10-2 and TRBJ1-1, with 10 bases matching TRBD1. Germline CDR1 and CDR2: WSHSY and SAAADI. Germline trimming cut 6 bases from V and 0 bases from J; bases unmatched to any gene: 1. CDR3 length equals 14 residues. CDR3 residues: CASRGQGMNTEAFF. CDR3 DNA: TGCGCCAGCAGGGGACAGGGGATGAACACTGAAGCTTTCTTT.

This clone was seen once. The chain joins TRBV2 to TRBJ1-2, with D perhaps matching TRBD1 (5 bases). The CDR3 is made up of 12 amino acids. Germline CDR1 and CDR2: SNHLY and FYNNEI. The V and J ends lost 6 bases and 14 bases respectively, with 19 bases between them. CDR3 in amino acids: CASRRDVGGRTF. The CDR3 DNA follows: TGTGCCAGCAGGAGGGATGTCGGGGGTAGGACCTTC.

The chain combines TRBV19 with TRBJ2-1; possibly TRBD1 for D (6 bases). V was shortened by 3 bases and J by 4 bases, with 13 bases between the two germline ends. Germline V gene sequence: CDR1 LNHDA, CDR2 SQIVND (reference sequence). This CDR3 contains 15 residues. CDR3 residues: CASSMRQGQYNEQFF. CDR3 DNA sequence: TGTGCCAGTAGTATGCGGCAGGGGCAATACAATGAGCAGTTCTTC. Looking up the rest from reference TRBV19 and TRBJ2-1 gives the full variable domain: DGGITQSPKYLFRKEGQNVTLSCEQNLNHDAMYWYRQDPGQGLRLIYYSQIVNDFQKGDIAEGYSVSREKKESFPLTVTSAQKNPTAFYLCASSMRQGQYNEQFFGPGTRLTVL.

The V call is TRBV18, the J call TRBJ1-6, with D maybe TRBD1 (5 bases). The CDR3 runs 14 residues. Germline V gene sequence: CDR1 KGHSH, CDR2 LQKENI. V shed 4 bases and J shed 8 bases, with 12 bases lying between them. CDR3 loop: CASSLTGGDSPLHF. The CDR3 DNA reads TGTGCCAGCTCACTAACTGGAGGGGATTCACCCCTCCACTTT. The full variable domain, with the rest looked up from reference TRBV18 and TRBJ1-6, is NAGVMQNPRHLVRRRGQEARLRCSPMKGHSHVYWYRQLPEEGLKFMVYLQKENIIDESGMPKERFSAEFPKEGPSILRIQQVVRGDSAAYFCASSLTGGDSPLHFGNGTRLTVT.

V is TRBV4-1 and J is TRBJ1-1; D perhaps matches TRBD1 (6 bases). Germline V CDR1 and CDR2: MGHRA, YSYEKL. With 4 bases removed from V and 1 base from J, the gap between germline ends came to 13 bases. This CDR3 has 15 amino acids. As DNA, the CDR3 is TGCGCCAGCAGCCGGGCAGGGGATAAGAACACTGAAGCTTTCTTT. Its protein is CASSRAGDKNTEAFF.

The CDR3 loop is CASSLVTSGGRGEQYF. CDR3 sequence (DNA): TGTGCCAGCAGCTTAGTCACTAGCGGGGGGAGGGGCGAGCAGTACTTC. This chain connects TRBV7-2 to TRBJ2-7; 12 bases line up with TRBD2. With V trimmed by 1 base and J by 6 bases, 7 bases remained unmatched. Germline V lookup: CDR1 SGHTA, CDR2 FQGNSA. The CDR3 length is 16 residues.

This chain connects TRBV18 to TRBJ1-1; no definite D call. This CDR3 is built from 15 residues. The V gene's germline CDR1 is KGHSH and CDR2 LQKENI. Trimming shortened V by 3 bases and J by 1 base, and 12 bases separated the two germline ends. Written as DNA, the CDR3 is TGTGCCAGCTCACCCCTTCTAGCCCCGAACACTGAAGCTTTCTTT. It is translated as CASSPLLAPNTEAFF.

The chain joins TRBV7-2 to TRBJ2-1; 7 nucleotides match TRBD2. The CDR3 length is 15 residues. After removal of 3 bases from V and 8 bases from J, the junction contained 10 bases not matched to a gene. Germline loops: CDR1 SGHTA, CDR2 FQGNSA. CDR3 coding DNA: TGTGCCAGCAGCTTCGCCCGGACTAGGGCAGATGAGCAGTTCTTC. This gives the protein CASSFARTRADEQFF. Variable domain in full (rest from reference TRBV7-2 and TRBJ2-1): GAGVSQSPSNKVTEKGKDVELRCDPISGHTALYWYRQSLGQGLEFLIYFQGNSAPDKSGLPSDRFSAERTGGSVSTLTIQRTQQEDSAVYLCASSFARTRADEQFFGPGTRLTVL.

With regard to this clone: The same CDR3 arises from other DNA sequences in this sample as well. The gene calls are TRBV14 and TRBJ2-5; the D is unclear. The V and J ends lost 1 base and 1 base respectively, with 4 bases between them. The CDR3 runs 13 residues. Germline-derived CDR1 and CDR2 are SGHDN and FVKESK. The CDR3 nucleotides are TGTGCCAGCAGCCAAGGGCTCCAAGAGACCCAGTACTTC. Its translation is CASSQGLQETQYF.

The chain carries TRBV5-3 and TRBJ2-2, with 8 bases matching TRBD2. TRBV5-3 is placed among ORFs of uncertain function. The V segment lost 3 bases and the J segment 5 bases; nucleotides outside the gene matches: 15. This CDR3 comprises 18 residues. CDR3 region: CARSSPRGGWAPTGELFF. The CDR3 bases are TGTGCCAGAAGCTCCCCTCGGGGGGGGTGGGCGCCAACCGGGGAGCTGTTTTTT.

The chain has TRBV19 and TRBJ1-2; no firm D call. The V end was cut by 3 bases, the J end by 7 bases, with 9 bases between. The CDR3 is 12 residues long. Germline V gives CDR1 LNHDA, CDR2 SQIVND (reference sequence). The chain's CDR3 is CASSIIVGGYTF. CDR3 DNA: TGTGCCAGTAGTATCATTGTCGGTGGCTACACCTTC.

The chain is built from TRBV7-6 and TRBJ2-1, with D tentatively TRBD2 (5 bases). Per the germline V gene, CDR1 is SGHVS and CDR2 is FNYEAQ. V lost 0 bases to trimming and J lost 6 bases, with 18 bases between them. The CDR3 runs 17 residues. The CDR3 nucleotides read TGTGCCAGCAGCTTAGCGCTGAGGGTCGGCCGCACCAATGAGCAGTTCTTC. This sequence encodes CASSLALRVGRTNEQFF.

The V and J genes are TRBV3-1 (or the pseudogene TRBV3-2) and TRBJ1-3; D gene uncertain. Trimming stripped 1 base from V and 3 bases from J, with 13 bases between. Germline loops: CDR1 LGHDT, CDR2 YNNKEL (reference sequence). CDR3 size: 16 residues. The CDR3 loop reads CASSQGWAGSGNTIYF. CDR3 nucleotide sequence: TGTGCCAGCAGCCAAGGATGGGCCGGCAGTGGAAACACCATATATTTT.

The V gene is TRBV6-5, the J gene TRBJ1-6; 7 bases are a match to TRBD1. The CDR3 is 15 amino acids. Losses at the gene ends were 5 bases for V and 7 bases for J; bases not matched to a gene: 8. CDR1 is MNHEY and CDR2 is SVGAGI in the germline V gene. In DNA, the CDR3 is TGTGCCAGCAGTCAAAGACAGGGTCTAAATTCACCCCTCCACTTT. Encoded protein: CASSQRQGLNSPLHF.

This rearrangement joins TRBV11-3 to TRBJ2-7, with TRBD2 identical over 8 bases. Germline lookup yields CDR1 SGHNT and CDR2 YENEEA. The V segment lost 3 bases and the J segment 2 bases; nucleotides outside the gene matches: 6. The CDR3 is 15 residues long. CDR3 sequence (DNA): TGTGCCAGCAGCTTCCGGGGGGGGAATACCTACGAGCAGTACTTC. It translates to CASSFRGGNTYEQYF.